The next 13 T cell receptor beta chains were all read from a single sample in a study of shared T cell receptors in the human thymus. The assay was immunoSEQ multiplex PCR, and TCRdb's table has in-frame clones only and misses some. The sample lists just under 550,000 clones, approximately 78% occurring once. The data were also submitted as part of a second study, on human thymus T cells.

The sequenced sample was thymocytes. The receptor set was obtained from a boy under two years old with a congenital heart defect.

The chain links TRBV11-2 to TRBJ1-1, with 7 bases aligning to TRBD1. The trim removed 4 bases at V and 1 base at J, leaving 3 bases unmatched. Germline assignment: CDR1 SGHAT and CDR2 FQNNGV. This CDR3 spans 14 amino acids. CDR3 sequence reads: CASSSGGRNTEAFF. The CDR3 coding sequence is TGTGCCAGCAGCTCAGGGGGGAGGAACACTGAAGCTTTCTTT.

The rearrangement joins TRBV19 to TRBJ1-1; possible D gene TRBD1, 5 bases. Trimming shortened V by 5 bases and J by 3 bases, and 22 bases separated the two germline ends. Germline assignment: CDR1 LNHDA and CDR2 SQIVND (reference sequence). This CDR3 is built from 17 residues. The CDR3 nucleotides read TGTGCCAGTAGTGAGAAAGCGGACCCCACGGGGGACACTGAAGCTTTCTTT. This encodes CASSEKADPTGDTEAFF.

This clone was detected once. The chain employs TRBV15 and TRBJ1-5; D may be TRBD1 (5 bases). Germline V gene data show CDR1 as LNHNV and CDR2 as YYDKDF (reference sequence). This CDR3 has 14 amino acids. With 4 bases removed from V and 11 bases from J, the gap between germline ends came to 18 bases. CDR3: CATSMGQLGLAQHF. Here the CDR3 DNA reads TGTGCCACCAGCATGGGGCAGCTGGGACTAGCCCAGCATTTT.

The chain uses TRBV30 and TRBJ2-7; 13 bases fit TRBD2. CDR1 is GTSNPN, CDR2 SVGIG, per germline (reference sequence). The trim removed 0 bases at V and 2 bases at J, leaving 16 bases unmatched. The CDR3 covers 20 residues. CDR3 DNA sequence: TGTGCCTGGAGTGTAGGCATTGACGGGACTAGCGGGACGAATCCCTACGAGCAGTACTTC. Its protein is CAWSVGIDGTSGTNPYEQYF.

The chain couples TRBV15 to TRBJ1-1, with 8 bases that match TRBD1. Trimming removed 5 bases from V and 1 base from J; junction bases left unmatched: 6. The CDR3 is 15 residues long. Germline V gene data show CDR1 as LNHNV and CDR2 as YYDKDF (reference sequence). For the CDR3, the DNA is TGTGCCACCAGCGGGTTCCAGGGGGCGAACACTGAAGCTTTCTTT. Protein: CATSGFQGANTEAFF. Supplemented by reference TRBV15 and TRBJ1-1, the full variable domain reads DAMVIQNPRYQVTQFGKPVTLSCSQTLNHNVMYWYQQKSSQAPKLLFHYYDKDFNNEADTPDNFQSRRPNTSFCFLDIRSPGLGDTAMYLCATSGFQGANTEAFFGQGTRLTVV.

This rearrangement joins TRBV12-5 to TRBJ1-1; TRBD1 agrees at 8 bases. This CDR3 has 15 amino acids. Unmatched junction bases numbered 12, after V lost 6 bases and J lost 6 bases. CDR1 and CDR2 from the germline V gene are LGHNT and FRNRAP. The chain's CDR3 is CASGPADRVGPEAFF. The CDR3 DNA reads TGTGCTAGTGGCCCCGCGGACAGGGTCGGGCCTGAAGCTTTCTTT.

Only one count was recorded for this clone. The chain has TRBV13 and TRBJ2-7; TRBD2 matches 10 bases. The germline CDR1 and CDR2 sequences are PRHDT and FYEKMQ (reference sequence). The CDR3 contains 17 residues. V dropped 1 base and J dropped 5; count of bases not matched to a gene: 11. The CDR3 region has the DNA TGTGCCAGCAGCTTAGTCCCCCTTAGCGGGAGGCCTCACGAGCAGTACTTC. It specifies CASSLVPLSGRPHEQYF.

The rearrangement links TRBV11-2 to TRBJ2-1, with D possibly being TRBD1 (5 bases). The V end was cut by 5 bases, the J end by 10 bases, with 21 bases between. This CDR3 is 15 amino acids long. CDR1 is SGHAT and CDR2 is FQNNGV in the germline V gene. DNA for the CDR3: TGTGCCAGCAGCCCGCGTGAACGTCAGGGCGAGGAGCAGTTCTTC. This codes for CASSPRERQGEEQFF.

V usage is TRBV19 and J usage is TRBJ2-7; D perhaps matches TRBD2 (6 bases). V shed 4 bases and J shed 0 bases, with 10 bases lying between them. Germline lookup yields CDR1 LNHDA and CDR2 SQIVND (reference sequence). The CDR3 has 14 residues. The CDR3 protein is CASSKAGSSYEQYF. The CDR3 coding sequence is TGTGCCAGTAGTAAGGCGGGGAGCTCCTACGAGCAGTACTTC.

CDR3 nucleotide sequence: TGTGCCAGCAGTGAAAGCCGCCCGACTAGCGGGATAGACTACGAGCAGTACTTC. Protein sequence: CASSESRPTSGIDYEQYF. The chain is built from TRBV2 and TRBJ2-7, with 11 positions matching TRBD2. The V gene's germline CDR1 is SNHLY and CDR2 FYNNEI. V was clipped by 2 bases and J by 3 bases; unmatched bases: 12. The CDR3 length is 18 residues.

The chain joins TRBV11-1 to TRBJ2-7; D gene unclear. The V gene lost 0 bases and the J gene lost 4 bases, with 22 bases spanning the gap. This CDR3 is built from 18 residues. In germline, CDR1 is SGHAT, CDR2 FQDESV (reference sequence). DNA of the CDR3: TGTGCCAGCAGCTTAGCGTCCGCGTCCACGTACAGTATTTACGAGCAGTACTTC. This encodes CASSLASASTYSIYEQYF.

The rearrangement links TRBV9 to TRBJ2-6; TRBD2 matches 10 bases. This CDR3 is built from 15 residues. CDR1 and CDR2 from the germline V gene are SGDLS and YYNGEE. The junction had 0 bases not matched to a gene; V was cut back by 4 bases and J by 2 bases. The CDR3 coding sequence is TGTGCCAGCAGCCTAGCGGGAGCTGGGGCCAACGTCCTGACTTTC. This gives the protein CASSLAGAGANVLTF.

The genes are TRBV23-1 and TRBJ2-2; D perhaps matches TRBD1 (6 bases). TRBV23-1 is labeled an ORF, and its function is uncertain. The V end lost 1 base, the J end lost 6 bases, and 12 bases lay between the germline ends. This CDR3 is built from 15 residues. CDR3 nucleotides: TGCGCCAGCAGTCAATATACCGGGACATCCGGGGAGCTGTTTTTT. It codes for CASSQYTGTSGELFF.